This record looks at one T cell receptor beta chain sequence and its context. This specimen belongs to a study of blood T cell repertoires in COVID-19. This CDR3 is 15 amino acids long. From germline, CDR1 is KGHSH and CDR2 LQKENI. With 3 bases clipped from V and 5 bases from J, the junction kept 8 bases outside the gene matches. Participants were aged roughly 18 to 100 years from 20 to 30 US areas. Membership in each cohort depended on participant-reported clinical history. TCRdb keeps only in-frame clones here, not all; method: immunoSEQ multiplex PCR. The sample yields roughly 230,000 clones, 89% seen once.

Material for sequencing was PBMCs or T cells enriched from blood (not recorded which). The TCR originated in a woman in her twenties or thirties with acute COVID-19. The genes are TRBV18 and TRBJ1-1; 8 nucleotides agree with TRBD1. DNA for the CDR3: TGTGCCAGCTCACCCGCCAGGACAGGGTTGACTGAAGCTTTCTTT. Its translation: CASSPARTGLTEAFF.